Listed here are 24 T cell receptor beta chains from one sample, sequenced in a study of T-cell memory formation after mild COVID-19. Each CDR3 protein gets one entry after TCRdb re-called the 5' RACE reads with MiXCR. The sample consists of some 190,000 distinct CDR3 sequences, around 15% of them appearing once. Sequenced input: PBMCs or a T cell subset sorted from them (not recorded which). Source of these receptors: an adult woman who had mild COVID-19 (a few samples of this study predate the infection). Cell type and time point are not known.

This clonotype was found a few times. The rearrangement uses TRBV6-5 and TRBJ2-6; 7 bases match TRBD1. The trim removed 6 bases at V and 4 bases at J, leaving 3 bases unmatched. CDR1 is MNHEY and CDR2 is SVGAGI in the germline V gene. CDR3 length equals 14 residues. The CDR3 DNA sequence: TGTGCCAGCAGGGACAGGAGGGGGGCCAACGTCCTGACTTTC. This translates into CASRDRRGANVLTF.

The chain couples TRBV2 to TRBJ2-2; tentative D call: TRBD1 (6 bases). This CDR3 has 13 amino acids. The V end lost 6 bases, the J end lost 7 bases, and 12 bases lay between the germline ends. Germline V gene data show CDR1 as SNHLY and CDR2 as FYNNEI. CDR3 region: CASRGARGGELFF. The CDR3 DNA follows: TGTGCCAGCAGGGGAGCCAGGGGCGGGGAGCTGTTTTTT.

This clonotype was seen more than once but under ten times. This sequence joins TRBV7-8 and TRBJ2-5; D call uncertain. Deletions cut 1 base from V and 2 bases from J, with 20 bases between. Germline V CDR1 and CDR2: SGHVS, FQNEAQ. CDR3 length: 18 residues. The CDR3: CASSLEPNRAWSQETQYF. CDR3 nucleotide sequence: TGTGCCAGCAGCTTAGAACCCAATAGAGCCTGGTCTCAAGAGACCCAGTACTTC. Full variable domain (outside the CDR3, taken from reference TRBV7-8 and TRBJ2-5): GAGVSQSPRYKVAKRGQDVALRCDPISGHVSLFWYQQALGQGPEFLTYFQNEAQLDKSGLPSDRFFAERPEGSVSTLKIQRTQQEDSAVYLCASSLEPNRAWSQETQYFGPGTRLLVL.

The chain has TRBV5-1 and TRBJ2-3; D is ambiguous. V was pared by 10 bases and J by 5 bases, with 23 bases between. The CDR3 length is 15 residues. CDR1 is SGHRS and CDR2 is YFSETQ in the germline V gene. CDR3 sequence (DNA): TGCGCCGGTCGTTCGACACCCCAGGCGAGAGATACGCAGTATTTT. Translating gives CAGRSTPQARDTQYF.

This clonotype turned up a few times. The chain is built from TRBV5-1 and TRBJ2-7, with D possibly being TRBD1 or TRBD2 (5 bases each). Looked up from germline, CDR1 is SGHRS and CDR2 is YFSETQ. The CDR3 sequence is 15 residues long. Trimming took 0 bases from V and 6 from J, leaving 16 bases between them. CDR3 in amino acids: CASSLVGDRTSEQYF. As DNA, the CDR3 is TGCGCCAGCAGCTTGGTCGGGGACCGAACTAGCGAGCAGTACTTC.

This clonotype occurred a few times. The CDR3 DNA reads TGTGCCAGCAGCAACAACAGGGCCACCGGGGAGCTGTTTTTT. This translates into CASSNNRATGELFF. The chain uses TRBV11-2 and TRBJ2-2; D might be TRBD1 (6 bases). Trimming took off 5 bases at V and 4 bases at J, with 11 bases between the two ends. Germline loops: CDR1 SGHAT, CDR2 FQNNGV. This CDR3 has 14 residues. Complete variable domain (other parts from reference TRBV11-2 and TRBJ2-2): EAGVAQSPRYKIIEKRQSVAFWCNPISGHATLYWYQQILGQGPKLLIQFQNNGVVDDSQLPKDRFSAERLKGVDSTLKIQPAKLEDSAVYLCASSNNRATGELFFGEGSRLTVL.

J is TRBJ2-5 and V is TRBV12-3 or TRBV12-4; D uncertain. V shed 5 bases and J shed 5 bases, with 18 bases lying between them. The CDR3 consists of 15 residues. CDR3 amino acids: CASSMDEQLQETQYF. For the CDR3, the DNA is TGTGCCAGCAGTATGGACGAGCAATTGCAGGAGACCCAGTACTTC.

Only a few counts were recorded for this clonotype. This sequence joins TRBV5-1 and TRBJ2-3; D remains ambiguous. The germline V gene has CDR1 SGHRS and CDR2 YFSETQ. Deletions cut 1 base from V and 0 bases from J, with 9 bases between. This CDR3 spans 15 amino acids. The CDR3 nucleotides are TGCGCCAGCAGCTTGACCTTTCCTAGCACAGATACGCAGTATTTT. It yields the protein CASSLTFPSTDTQYF.

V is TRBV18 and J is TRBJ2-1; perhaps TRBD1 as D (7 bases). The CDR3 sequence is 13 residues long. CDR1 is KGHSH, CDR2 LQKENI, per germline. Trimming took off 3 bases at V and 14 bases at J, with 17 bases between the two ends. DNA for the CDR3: TGTGCCAGCTCACCGTACAGGGGCCCGGGAGAGTTCTTC. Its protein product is CASSPYRGPGEFF.

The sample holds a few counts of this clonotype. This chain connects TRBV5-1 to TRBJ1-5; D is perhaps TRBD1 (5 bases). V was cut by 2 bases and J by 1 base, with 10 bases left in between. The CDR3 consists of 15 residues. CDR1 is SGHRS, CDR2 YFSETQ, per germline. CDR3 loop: CASSLSGLSNQPQHF. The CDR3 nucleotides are TGCGCCAGCAGCTTATCAGGGTTGAGCAATCAGCCCCAGCATTTT.

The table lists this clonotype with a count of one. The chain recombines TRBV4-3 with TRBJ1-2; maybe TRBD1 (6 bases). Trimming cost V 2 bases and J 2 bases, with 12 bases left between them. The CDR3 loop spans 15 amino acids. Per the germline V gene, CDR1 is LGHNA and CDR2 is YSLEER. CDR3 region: CASSQMAGENYGYTF. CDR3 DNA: TGCGCCAGCAGCCAAATGGCAGGGGAAAACTATGGCTACACCTTC.

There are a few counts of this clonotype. In DNA form, the CDR3 reads TGCAGCGTCGGAAGGGTGCGGGGACTAGCGTTAAAAGAGACCCAGTACTTC. Translation gives CSVGRVRGLALKETQYF. This chain joins TRBV29-1 and TRBJ2-5, with 10 bases aligning to TRBD2. This CDR3 comprises 17 residues. V lost 6 bases and J lost 3; bases outside the gene matches: 16. Germline CDR1 reads SQVTM; CDR2 reads ANQGSEA. Filled out from reference TRBV29-1 and TRBJ2-5, the complete variable domain reads SAVISQKPSRDICQRGTSLTIQCQVDSQVTMMFWYRQQPGQSLTLIATANQGSEATYESGFVIDKFPISRPNLTFSTLTVSNMSPEDSSIYLCSVGRVRGLALKETQYFGPGTRLLVL.

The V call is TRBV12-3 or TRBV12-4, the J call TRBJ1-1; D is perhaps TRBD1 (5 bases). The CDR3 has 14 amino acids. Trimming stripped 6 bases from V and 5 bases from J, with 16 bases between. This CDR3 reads CASSSRLGETEAFF. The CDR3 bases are TGTGCCAGCAGCTCAAGGTTGGGGGAAACTGAAGCTTTCTTT.

CDR3 sequence: CSARKNLRASGNEQFF. The CDR3 nucleotides are TGCAGTGCTAGGAAAAATTTACGGGCTAGCGGGAATGAGCAGTTCTTC. This chain connects TRBV20-1 to TRBJ2-1; TRBD2 matches at 8 bases. In germline, CDR1 is DFQATT, CDR2 SNEGSKA (reference sequence). The CDR3 has 16 amino acids. The ends lost 3 bases at V and 7 bases at J; junction bases unmatched: 14.

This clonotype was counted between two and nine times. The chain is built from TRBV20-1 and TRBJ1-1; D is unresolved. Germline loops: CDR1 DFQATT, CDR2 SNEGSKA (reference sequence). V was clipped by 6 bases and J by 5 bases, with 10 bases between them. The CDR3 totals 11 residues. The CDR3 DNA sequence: TGCAGTGCCGGGCTTGGAACTGAAGCTTTCTTT. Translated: CSAGLGTEAFF.

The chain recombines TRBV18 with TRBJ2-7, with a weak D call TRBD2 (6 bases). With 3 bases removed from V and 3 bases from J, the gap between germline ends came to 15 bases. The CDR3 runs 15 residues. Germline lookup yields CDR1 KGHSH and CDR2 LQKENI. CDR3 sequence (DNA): TGTGCCAGCTCACCTGGGGGGACGCTCAACTACGAGCAGTACTTC. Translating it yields CASSPGGTLNYEQYF.

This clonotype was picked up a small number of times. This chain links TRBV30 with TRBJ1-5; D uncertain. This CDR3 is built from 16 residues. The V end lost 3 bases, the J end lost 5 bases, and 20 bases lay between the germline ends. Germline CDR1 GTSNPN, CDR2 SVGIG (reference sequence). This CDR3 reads CAWSPDGPFDYQPQHF. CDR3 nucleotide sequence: TGTGCCTGGAGCCCAGATGGACCGTTCGATTATCAGCCCCAGCATTTT.

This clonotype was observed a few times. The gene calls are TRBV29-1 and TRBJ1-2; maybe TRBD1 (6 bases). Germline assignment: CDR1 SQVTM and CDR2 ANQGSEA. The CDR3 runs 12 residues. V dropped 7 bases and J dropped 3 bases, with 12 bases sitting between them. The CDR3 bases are TGCAGCGCCGAACAGGGTGACTATGGCTACACCTTC. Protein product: CSAEQGDYGYTF.

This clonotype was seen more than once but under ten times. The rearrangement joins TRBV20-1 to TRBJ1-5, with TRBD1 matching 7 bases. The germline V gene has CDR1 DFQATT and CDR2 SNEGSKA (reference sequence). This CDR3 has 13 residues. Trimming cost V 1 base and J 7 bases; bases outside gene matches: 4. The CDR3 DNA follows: TGCAGTGCTAGAGGACAGGGTGGGCAGCCCCAGCATTTT. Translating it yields CSARGQGGQPQHF.

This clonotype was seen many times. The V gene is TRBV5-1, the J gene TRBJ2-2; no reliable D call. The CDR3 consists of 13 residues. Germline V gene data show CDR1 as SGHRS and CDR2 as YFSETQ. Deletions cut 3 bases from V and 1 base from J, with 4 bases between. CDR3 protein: CASSSENTGELFF. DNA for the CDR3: TGCGCCAGCAGCTCCGAGAACACCGGGGAGCTGTTTTTT.

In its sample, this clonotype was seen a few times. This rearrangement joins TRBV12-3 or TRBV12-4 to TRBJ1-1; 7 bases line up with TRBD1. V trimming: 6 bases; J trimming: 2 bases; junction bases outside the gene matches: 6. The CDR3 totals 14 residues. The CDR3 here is CASRRRQGNTEAFF. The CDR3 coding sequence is TGTGCCAGCAGGAGAAGACAGGGTAACACTGAAGCTTTCTTT.

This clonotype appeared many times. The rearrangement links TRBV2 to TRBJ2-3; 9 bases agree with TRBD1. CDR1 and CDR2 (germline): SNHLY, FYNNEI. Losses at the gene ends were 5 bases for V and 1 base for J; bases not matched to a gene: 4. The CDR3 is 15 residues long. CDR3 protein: CASSYTGGGTDTQYF. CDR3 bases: TGTGCCAGCAGTTACACAGGGGGCGGCACAGATACGCAGTATTTT.

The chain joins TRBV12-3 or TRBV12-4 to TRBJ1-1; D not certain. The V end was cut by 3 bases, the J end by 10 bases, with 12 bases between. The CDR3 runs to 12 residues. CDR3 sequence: CASSFHTLAAFF. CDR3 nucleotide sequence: TGTGCCAGCAGTTTCCACACCCTGGCAGCTTTCTTT.

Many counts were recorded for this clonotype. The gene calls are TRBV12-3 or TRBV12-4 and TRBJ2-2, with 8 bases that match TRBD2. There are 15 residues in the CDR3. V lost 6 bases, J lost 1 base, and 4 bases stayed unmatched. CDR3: CASSFSGRNTGELFF. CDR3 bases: TGTGCCAGCAGCTTCAGCGGGAGGAACACCGGGGAGCTGTTTTTT.